The sequence of this T cell receptor (beta chain) was determined in a study of T cells in Graves' hyperthyroidism and ophthalmopathy (dated 2019 in TCRdb). With respect to the entire study: Peripheral blood was sampled at the time of initial diagnosis, prior to any treatment. TCR V-J signatures able to tell the groups apart were searched for in a discovery cohort of approximately 95 patients, of whom approximately 40 had Graves' ophthalmopathy and roughly 58 had stable Graves' hyperthyroidism. Prospective prediction of ophthalmopathy was tested in an independent validation cohort of fewer than 20 hyperthyroidism patients and approximately 17 patients who later progressed to ophthalmopathy. The 100 discovery patients were divided at random into training and test sets in a 7:3 ratio. In more than 5 Graves' hyperthyroidism patients, the study also compared T-cell repertoires from thyroid tissue with T-cell repertoires from blood. Following sampling, methimazole starting at 30 mg daily was given to hyperthyroidism patients, and high-dose intravenous methylprednisolone was given to ophthalmopathy patients. According to the paper, TCR Vbeta CDR3 sequencing was carried out on some 140 peripheral blood samples, which came from 40 to 45 ophthalmopathy, roughly 75 hyperthyroidism and 17 progressor patients. Findings and caveats that apply to the study as a whole: In validation, the model predicted progression to ophthalmopathy a median of 6.5 months before onset, with roughly 68% sensitivity and almost 75% specificity. No statistical method was used to set the sample size in advance, and investigators knew the group allocation. A 13 V-J signature model separated ophthalmopathy from stable hyperthyroidism, with just over 85% sensitivity and 81.08% specificity in cross-validation and 80%/75% in testing. Blood samples also contained most of the expanded thyroid clonotypes (frequency above 0.001), which suggests that blood repertoires may reflect thyroid immune responses.

Amplification of TCR beta CDR3 regions was carried out from RNA transcripts. A first-round RT-PCR of the TCR CDR3 used the HTBI primer set with the Qiagen OneStep RT-PCR kit. Libraries were constructed in a second round of multiplex PCR, after which size selection and purification were performed. Paired-end sequencing of the libraries was performed with 100 bp reads on an Illumina HiSeq2000. On the study's bioinformatics: Raw data were processed with SOAPnuke, discarding reads with adapters, uncalled bases, mean Phred below 15, or no exact constant-primer or identifier match. COPE v1.2.5 was used to merge the high-quality paired reads, and each unique nucleotide sequence was defined as a clonotype. Clonotypes were aligned to IMGT TRBV, TRBD and TRBJ reference segments using MiTCR v1.1. The analysis was restricted to V-J combinations with a frequency above 0.0001, which together covered just over 98% of the repertoires. The TCS score was defined as F50 (clonal expansion) divided by E x V (chaos), with BLOSUM62-based TCRdist calculated between CDR3 peptides within each V-J. Welch's t-statistics and random forest reduced fewer than 600 V-J features to 13, which were used in a naive Bayes classifier (R e1071). Through fastp at Q25 and MiXCR, TCRdb rebuilt clones from the public reads, retaining in-frame beta chains. Each CDR3 protein appears once, grouped with its most common genes and DNA. The V and J calls were not made by the authors but by TCRdb's processing. This sample has fewer than 700,000 distinct CDR3 sequences in its table, and 15% to 20% of those were observed once. Around 4% of the sample comes from the top ten.

For CDR1 and CDR2, the germline V gene lists MNHGY and SVAAGI. The CDR3, from cysteine to phenylalanine, totals 15 residues. Just CDR3 DNA is preserved here, 45 bases in frame from base 1. V is clipped by 4 bases and J by 0 bases, and the sequence between their germline boundaries is 7 bases long. As for this clonotype: There is no known antigen for this receptor. No much larger clonotype is one base removed from it; base qualities were not supplied.

Stable Graves' hyperthyroidism was defined as the absence of progression to ophthalmopathy over 18 months of follow-up. Hyperthyroidism patients were newly diagnosed, had a disease duration of under 2 months, and were aged 18 to 65 years. Patients with uncontrolled infections, other autoimmune diseases, pregnancy or lactation were excluded. Diagnoses relied on clinical symptoms, serum thyroxine and TRAb, thyroid ultrasound and orbital computed tomography. PBMCs were separated from roughly 9.3 ml of fresh peripheral blood using Ficoll-Paque density gradient centrifugation. Total RNA was extracted with Trizol reagent, and quality was checked on an Agilent 2100 Bioanalyzer.

This receptor was identified in a woman in her 30s with Graves' hyperthyroidism. Sequenced input: blood. The chain couples TRBV6-9 to TRBJ2-6, with an unclear D gene assignment. The DNA sequence follows: TGTGCCAGCAGTTCCTACGGCTCTGGGGCCAACGTCCTGACTTTC. Its protein product is CASSSYGSGANVLTF.